The next 24 T cell receptor beta chains were all read from a single sample in a study of cytomegalovirus exposure and HLA in healthy donors. Use of 60 Vbeta and 13 Jbeta primers characterized the PCR. Assay used: immunoSEQ multiplex PCR; TCRdb lists only in-frame clones, some missing. The repertoire holds some 180,000 clones, with roughly 70% as singletons. Material for sequencing was PBMCs. These TCRs come from a woman in her late teens or twenties in good health and CMV-seropositive.

This clone ranks as medium-sized. The genes are TRBV15 and TRBJ2-2; maybe TRBD2 (6 bases). This CDR3 comprises 16 residues. Deletions cut 1 base from V and 5 bases from J, with 14 bases between. Germline V gives CDR1 LNHNV, CDR2 YYDKDF (reference sequence). The CDR3 coding sequence is TGTGCCACCAGCAGAGCCGGGACTCTCAGGACCGGGGAGCTGTTTTTT. Its translation is CATSRAGTLRTGELFF.

About this clone: Other DNA sequences of this sample code for an identical CDR3. The V gene is TRBV9, the J gene TRBJ2-5, with 9 positions matching TRBD1. Germline CDR1 SGDLS, CDR2 YYNGEE. The CDR3 length is 15 residues. Unmatched junction bases numbered 3, after V lost 2 bases and J lost 1 base. This CDR3 is CASSVLDRGQETQYF. DNA of the CDR3: TGTGCCAGCAGCGTTTTGGACAGGGGCCAAGAGACCCAGTACTTC.

This chain joins TRBV9 and TRBJ2-7, with 9 nucleotides matching TRBD2. The CDR3 sequence is 15 residues long. The germline CDR1 and CDR2 sequences are SGDLS and YYNGEE. The trim removed 1 base at V and 4 bases at J, leaving 6 bases unmatched. Here the CDR3 reads CASSVTAGGTYEQYF. CDR3 in DNA: TGTGCCAGCAGCGTAACGGCGGGGGGGACATACGAGCAGTACTTC.

The gene calls are TRBV18 and TRBJ2-4; 12 bases agree with TRBD1. This CDR3 contains 18 residues. The V segment lost 6 bases and the J segment 0 bases; nucleotides outside the gene matches: 9. Germline-derived CDR1 and CDR2 are KGHSH and LQKENI. CDR3 region: CASSPPGQGAQAKNIQYF. The CDR3 DNA reads TGTGCCAGCTCCCCTCCGGGACAGGGGGCTCAAGCCAAAAACATTCAGTACTTC.

The chain links TRBV14 to TRBJ1-1; 9 bases are shared with TRBD1. The junction had 0 bases not matched to a gene; V was cut back by 4 bases and J by 3 bases. Germline V gene data show CDR1 as SGHDN and CDR2 as FVKESK. The CDR3 consists of 13 residues. CDR3: CASSRDRDTEAFF. The CDR3, as DNA: TGTGCCAGCAGCCGGGACAGGGACACTGAAGCTTTCTTT.

In this sample, this clone turned up once. The chain links TRBV11-2 to TRBJ2-5; 9 bases agree with TRBD2. V was clipped by 5 bases and J by 1 base; unmatched bases: 8. Germline CDR1 SGHAT, CDR2 FQNNGV. The CDR3 has 16 residues. The CDR3 region has the DNA TGTGCCAGCAGCCCAAACAGCGGGGGGCCCCAAGAGACCCAGTACTTC. It codes for CASSPNSGGPQETQYF.

The rearrangement uses TRBV6-5 and TRBJ2-1, with 7 bases identical to TRBD2. Trimming cost V 6 bases and J 8 bases; bases outside gene matches: 10. This CDR3 has 14 residues. Per germline, CDR1 MNHEY and CDR2 SVGAGI. The CDR3 DNA reads TGTGCCAGCAGCCCGACTAGCCCCGGTTATGAGCAGTTCTTC. Protein product: CASSPTSPGYEQFF.

This clone was detected a few times. The chain couples TRBV9 to TRBJ2-7; TRBD1 aligns across 8 bases. V lost 0 bases, J lost 2 bases, and 4 bases stayed unmatched. The germline V gene encodes CDR1 SGDLS and CDR2 YYNGEE. CDR3 length: 15 amino acids. Written as DNA, the CDR3 is TGTGCCAGCAGCGTAGCCGGGACAGGACCCTACGAGCAGTACTTC. Its protein product is CASSVAGTGPYEQYF.

The table lists this clone with a few counts. The chain couples TRBV7-3 to TRBJ2-7; 9 bases map to TRBD1. V shed 6 bases and J 5 bases; nucleotides not matched to a gene: 11. The CDR3 extends over 15 amino acids. Germline V gene data show CDR1 as SGHTA and CDR2 as FQGTGA. The CDR3 region has the DNA TGTGCCAGCAGTTCCTCGGGACAGGGTTCCCACGAGCAGTACTTC. As protein: CASSSSGQGSHEQYF.

The chain links TRBV7-3 to TRBJ2-3, with D unclear. The CDR3 runs 16 residues. Germline V gives CDR1 SGHTA, CDR2 FQGTGA. Trimming left V 5 bases short and J 1 base short, with 16 bases between. CDR3 bases: TGTGCCAGCAGCCCCCTAGGCCTCACTGGCACAGATACGCAGTATTTT. It translates to CASSPLGLTGTDTQYF.

The V gene is TRBV4-1, the J gene TRBJ1-5; D is unclear. Germline CDR1 MGHRA, CDR2 YSYEKL. The CDR3 consists of 15 residues. Between the trimmed V and J ends, which lost 0 bases and 9 bases, there was a span of 15 bases. For the CDR3, the DNA is TGCGCCAGCAGCCAAGACCGACACCCGGGGATGCCCCAGCATTTT. It specifies CASSQDRHPGMPQHF.

This rearrangement joins TRBV7-2 to TRBJ2-1; D possibly corresponds to TRBD2 (6 bases). V gave up 1 base and J gave up 0 bases, with 10 bases separating them. CDR1 SGHTA and CDR2 FQGNSA come from the germline V gene. The CDR3 has 16 residues. CDR3: CASSLGLAISYNEQFF. The CDR3, as DNA: TGTGCCAGCAGCTTAGGTCTAGCGATCTCCTACAATGAGCAGTTCTTC. The whole variable domain, filled in from reference TRBV7-2 and TRBJ2-1, reads GAGVSQSPSNKVTEKGKDVELRCDPISGHTALYWYRQSLGQGLEFLIYFQGNSAPDKSGLPSDRFSAERTGGSVSTLTIQRTQQEDSAVYLCASSLGLAISYNEQFFGPGTRLTVL.

The CDR3 protein is CASSSSGAGQPQHF. In DNA form, the CDR3 reads TGTGCCAGCAGCTCTAGTGGGGCTGGCCAGCCCCAGCATTTT. J is TRBJ1-5 and V is TRBV9; TRBD1 is a possible D gene (5 bases). Per germline, CDR1 SGDLS and CDR2 YYNGEE. V was shortened by 4 bases and J by 7 bases, with 15 bases between the two germline ends. This CDR3 has 14 amino acids.

The V gene is TRBV4-2, the J gene TRBJ2-2, with TRBD1 identical over 8 bases. The V segment lost 2 bases and the J segment 6 bases; nucleotides outside the gene matches: 14. The CDR3 extends over 18 amino acids. Germline CDR1 reads LGHNA; CDR2 reads YNFKEQ. DNA for the CDR3: TGTGCCAGCAGCCAAAAGATAGCGGACAGGGAAATTGCCGGGGAGCTGTTTTTT. This gives the protein CASSQKIADREIAGELFF.

This sequence joins TRBV7-9 and TRBJ2-1, with 10 bases fitting TRBD1. V lost 4 bases, J lost 8 bases, and 14 bases stayed unmatched. This CDR3 region has 17 residues. The germline V gene has CDR1 SEHNR and CDR2 FQNEAQ (reference sequence). DNA of the CDR3: TGTGCCAGCAGCTCCTCTGGGGGACAGGGGCAGGTGGATGAGCAGTTCTTC. Protein sequence: CASSSSGGQGQVDEQFF.

The V gene is TRBV5-5, the J gene TRBJ2-7, with 8 positions matching TRBD2. The junction had 13 bases not matched to a gene; V was cut back by 7 bases and J by 7 bases. The CDR3 is made up of 14 amino acids. Germline loops: CDR1 SGHKS, CDR2 YYEKEE (reference sequence). CDR3 in DNA: TGTGCCAGCGCCACGGGGGGGAATCGATATGAGCAGTACTTC. It encodes CASATGGNRYEQYF. The full variable domain, in which reference TRBV5-5 and TRBJ2-7 provide the parts outside the CDR3, is DAGVTQSPTHLIKTRGQQVTLRCSPISGHKSVSWYQQVLGQGPQFIFQYYEKEERGRGNFPDRFSARQFPNYSSELNVNALLLGDSALYLCASATGGNRYEQYFGPGTRLTVT.

This clone has a handful of counts. The chain recombines TRBV19 with TRBJ2-7; TRBD2 is a possible D gene (5 bases). The CDR3 totals 14 residues. Germline CDR1 reads LNHDA; CDR2 reads SQIVND (reference sequence). V was trimmed by 8 bases and J by 7 bases, leaving 21 bases between them. The chain's CDR3 is CASAPRQEVQEQYF. The DNA for the CDR3 is TGTGCCAGTGCCCCAAGGCAGGAGGTGCAGGAGCAGTACTTC.

This clone was detected a few times. The chain uses TRBV18 and TRBJ2-5; D unresolved. The CDR3 loop spans 11 amino acids. Germline CDR1 is KGHSH and CDR2 is LQKENI. V lost 3 bases and J 11 bases, leaving 10 bases between the germline ends. CDR3: CASSPQVQQYF. The CDR3 region has the DNA TGTGCCAGCTCACCCCAGGTCCAGCAGTACTTC.

The V call is TRBV5-8, the J call TRBJ2-7; TRBD1 aligns across 7 bases. Germline V gene sequence: CDR1 SGHTS, CDR2 YDEGEE. V gave up 5 bases and J gave up 3 bases; unmatched junction bases: 8. There are 14 residues in the CDR3. In DNA, the CDR3 is TGTGCCAGCAGTTTAGGGGGCAGCGGCTACGAGCAGTACTTC. Protein sequence: CASSLGGSGYEQYF.

J is TRBJ2-7 and V is TRBV28; 8 bases are a match to TRBD2. The CDR3 loop spans 11 amino acids. Per germline, CDR1 MDHEN and CDR2 SYDVKM. Germline trimming cut 8 bases from V and 4 bases from J; bases unmatched to any gene: 1. CDR3 coding DNA: TGTGCCAGCGCGGGGGGTTACGAGCAGTACTTC. Amino acids: CASAGGYEQYF.

The sample holds one count of this clone. The chain joins TRBV21-1 to TRBJ2-6; the table's D call, TRBD2, was not checked against the DNA. TRBV21-1 is given as a pseudogene. The CDR3 has 17 amino acids. The CDR3 loop is CASSKELRSSGANVLTF. As DNA, the CDR3 is TGTGCCAGCAGCAAAGAATTGAGGAGCTCTGGGGCCAACGTCCTGACTTTC.

The genes are TRBV18 and TRBJ1-5; D not resolved. V was trimmed by 2 bases and J by 0 bases, leaving 11 bases between them. In germline, CDR1 is KGHSH, CDR2 LQKENI. The CDR3 contains 16 residues. CDR3: CASSPTPDYSNQPQHF. Written as DNA, the CDR3 is TGTGCCAGCTCACCAACACCAGACTATAGCAATCAGCCCCAGCATTTT.

Notes on this clone: The conserved final phenylalanine or tryptophan is absent from the CDR3, which likely points to a read error. The V gene is TRBV27, the J gene TRBJ2-7; a possible D gene is TRBD2 (5 bases). The CDR3 extends over 14 amino acids. Germline V gives CDR1 MNHEY, CDR2 SMNVEV (reference sequence). V was pared by 5 bases and J by 1 base, with 12 bases between. The CDR3 spells CASSRRTGSYEQYL. The CDR3 DNA follows: TGTGCCAGCAGTCGCAGGACGGGGTCCTACGAGCAGTACCTC.

The chain carries TRBV19 and TRBJ1-1, with TRBD1 as a possible D gene (6 bases). The germline gives CDR1 LNHDA, CDR2 SQIVND (reference sequence). V gave up 3 bases and J gave up 6 bases, with 35 bases separating them. The CDR3 contains 21 residues. The CDR3 loop is CASSIALGQYMGTRTPPEAFF. The CDR3 coding sequence is TGTGCCAGTAGTATCGCCTTGGGGCAGTATATGGGGACACGAACCCCCCCTGAAGCTTTCTTT.